This T cell receptor (beta chain) came from a study of shared clonotypes between healthy human individuals. Study conclusions and caveats: Shared across a few donors were about 4.8% of the naive CD4 clonotypes. It was the non-shared clonotypes that had lower generation probabilities than clonotypes shared by all four donors. At large depth, rarefaction still showed sorted-subset sequencing to be incomplete.

There are 15 residues in the CDR3. Germline lookup yields CDR1 SNHLY and CDR2 FYNNEI. Deletions cut 2 bases from V and 4 bases from J, with 14 bases between. A word on this clone: Its specificity is not known.

Assay: immunoSEQ multiplex PCR; the TCRdb copy retains only in-frame clones and omits some. The sample holds a few million clones, 93% seen once. The TCR originated in a man between 18 and 35 years old in good health. Some clones in this sample may be carry-over from other donors' samples. Sequencing input: naive CD4+ T cells from PBMCs. Subset noted: CD45RA+ positively selected. This chain joins TRBV2 and TRBJ2-5, with D possibly matching TRBD1 (6 bases). The CDR3 DNA reads as TGTGCCAGCAGTGAACTCCCACAAGGGGGAGAGACCCAGTACTTC. Translated: CASSELPQGGETQYF.